These T cell receptor beta chains were read from a single sample in a study of cytomegalovirus exposure and HLA in healthy donors. Using immunoSEQ multiplex PCR, the repertoire was profiled, and TCRdb retains in-frame clones only, with some absent. The table records about 93,000 clones, less than 80% of them present only once. The sequencing sample was made of PBMCs. These receptors all stem from a boy between 5 and 17 years old in good health and CMV-seropositive. Both conserved end residues are part of each CDR3. Fields, in order: J gene, D gene, clone size, V gene, CDR3 DNA, CDR3 protein. D genes are given only for firm matches. The size of a clone is reported for some rows only, either as once, few or many, or as a class for expanded clones.

TRBJ1-2 | TRBD1 | - | TRBV6-1 | TGTGCCAGCAGTGACAGGGGGTCTAGCGGCTACACCTTC | CASSDRGSSGYTF
TRBJ2-1 | TRBD1 | - | TRBV30 | TGTGCCCTAAACCGGGACAGGGGATTTCGGGCCTACAATGAGCAGTTCTTC | CALNRDRGFRAYNEQFF
TRBJ2-3 | TRBD1 | once | TRBV5-4 | TGTGCCAGCAGCTTCCGGGACAGGGGGTCAGATACGCAGTATTTT | CASSFRDRGSDTQYF
TRBJ2-7 | TRBD1 | - | TRBV6-5 | TGTGCCAGCAGTCTAGACAGGGGGCGCGAGTACTTC | CASSLDRGREYF
TRBJ2-5 | TRBD1 | - | TRBV5-6 | TGTGCCAGCAGCCCGACAGGGGGCTATAAGAGGCCGTACTTC | CASSPTGGYKRPYF
TRBJ2-2 | - | - | TRBV5-1 | TGCGCCAGCAGACGGGGAGGAGGCACCGGGGAGCTGTTTTTT | CASRRGGGTGELFF
TRBJ2-5 | TRBD1 | - | TRBV30 | TGTGCCTGGAGTGTTTCCCGCGTGACAGGGGGCGGGGAAGAGACCCAGTACTTC | CAWSVSRVTGGGEETQYF
TRBJ1-1 | - | few | TRBV9 | TGTGCCAGCAGCGCAAGGGGCCTTAACACTGAAGCTTTCTTT | CASSARGLNTEAFF
TRBJ1-5 | - | - | TRBV23-1 | TGCGCCAGCAGTCCAAGGGGTAGCAATCAGCCCCAGCATTTT | CASSPRGSNQPQHF
TRBJ2-5 | - | - | TRBV15 | TGTGCCACCAGCAGAGATCAGGGGGGTTTGGAGACCCAGTACTTC | CATSRDQGGLETQYF
TRBJ2-7 | - | - | TRBV11-3 | TGTGCCAGCAGCCTAAACGCGATCAACGAGCAGTACTTC | CASSLNAINEQYF
TRBJ2-7 | TRBD1 | - | TRBV5-4 | TGTGCCAGCAGCCACCCCGGGACAGGGGACGAGCAGTACTTC | CASSHPGTGDEQYF
TRBJ2-7 | TRBD2 | - | TRBV5-4 | TGTGCCAGCAGCGAGAGCGGGGGGGGGAAGGACGAGCAGTACTTC | CASSESGGGKDEQYF
TRBJ2-7 | - | - | TRBV6-5 | TGTGCCAGCACTCAGGGGGGTACCACCTACGAGCAGTACTTC | CASTQGGTTYEQYF
TRBJ2-7 | TRBD1 | - | TRBV5-1 | TGCGCCAGCAGCCCGGGACAGGTGGTCTTCGAGCAGTACTTC | CASSPGQVVFEQYF
TRBJ2-7 | - | - | TRBV11-1 | TGTGCCAGCAGCCTTGACTTACCTACGTCCAACGAGCAGTACTTC | CASSLDLPTSNEQYF
TRBJ2-7 | - | - | TRBV19 | TGTGCCAGTAGTAACCTTTACCGGGACACTTACTACGAGCAGTACTTC | CASSNLYRDTYYEQYF
TRBJ1-1 | - | - | TRBV29-1 | TGCAGCACGACACCAGGGGTAGGGACTGAAGCTTTCTTT | CSTTPGVGTEAFF
TRBJ2-7 | - | few | TRBV18 | TGTGCCAGCTCACCCGCACAGGGACCCTACGAGCAGTACTTC | CASSPAQGPYEQYF
TRBJ1-1 | - | - | TRBV18 | TGTGCCAGCTCACCCTCGCAGGGTACGAACACTGAAGCTTTCTTT | CASSPSQGTNTEAFF
TRBJ2-2 | TRBD1 | - | TRBV6-1 | TGTGCCAGCAGACCGGGACAGTCCTCATCCGGGGAGCTGTTTTTT | CASRPGQSSSGELFF
TRBJ2-7 | TRBD2 | few | TRBV19 | TGTGCCAGTTCTAGCGGGAGGGCCCCCTACGAGCAGTACTTC | CASSSGRAPYEQYF